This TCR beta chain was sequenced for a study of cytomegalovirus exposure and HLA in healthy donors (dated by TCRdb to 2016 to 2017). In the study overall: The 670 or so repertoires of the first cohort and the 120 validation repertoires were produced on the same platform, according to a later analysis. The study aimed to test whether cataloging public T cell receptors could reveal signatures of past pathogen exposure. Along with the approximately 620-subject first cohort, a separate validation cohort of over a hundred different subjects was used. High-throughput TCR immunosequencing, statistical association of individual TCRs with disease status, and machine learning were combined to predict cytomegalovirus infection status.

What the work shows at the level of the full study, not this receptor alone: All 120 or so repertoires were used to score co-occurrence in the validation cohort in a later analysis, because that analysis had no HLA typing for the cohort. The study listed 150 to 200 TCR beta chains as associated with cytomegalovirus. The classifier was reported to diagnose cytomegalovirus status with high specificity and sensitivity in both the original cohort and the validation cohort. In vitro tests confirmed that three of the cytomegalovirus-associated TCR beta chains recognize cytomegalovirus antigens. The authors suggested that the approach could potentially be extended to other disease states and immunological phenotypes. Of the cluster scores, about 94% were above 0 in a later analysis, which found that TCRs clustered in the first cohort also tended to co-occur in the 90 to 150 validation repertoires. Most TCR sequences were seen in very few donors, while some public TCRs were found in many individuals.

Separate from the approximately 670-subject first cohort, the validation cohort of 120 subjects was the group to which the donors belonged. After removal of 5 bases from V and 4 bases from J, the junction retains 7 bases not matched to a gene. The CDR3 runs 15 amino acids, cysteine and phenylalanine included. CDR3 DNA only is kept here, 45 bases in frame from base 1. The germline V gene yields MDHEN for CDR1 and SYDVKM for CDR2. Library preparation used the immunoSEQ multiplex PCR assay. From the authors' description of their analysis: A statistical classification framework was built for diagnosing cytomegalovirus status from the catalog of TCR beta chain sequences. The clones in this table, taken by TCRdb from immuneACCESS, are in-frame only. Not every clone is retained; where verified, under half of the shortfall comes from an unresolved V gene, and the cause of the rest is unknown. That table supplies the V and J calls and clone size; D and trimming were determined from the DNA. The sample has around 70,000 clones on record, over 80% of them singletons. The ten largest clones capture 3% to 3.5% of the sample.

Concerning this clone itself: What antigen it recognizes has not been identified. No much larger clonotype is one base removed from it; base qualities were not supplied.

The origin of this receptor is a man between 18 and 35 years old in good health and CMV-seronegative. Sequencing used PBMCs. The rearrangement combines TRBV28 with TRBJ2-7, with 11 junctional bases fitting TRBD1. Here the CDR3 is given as CASSPPGTGGYEQYF. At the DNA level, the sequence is TGTGCCAGCAGTCCCCCCGGGACAGGGGGATACGAGCAGTACTTC. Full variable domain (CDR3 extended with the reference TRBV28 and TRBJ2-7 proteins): DVKVTQSSRYLVKRTGEKVFLECVQDMDHENMFWYRQDPGLGLRLIYFSYDVKMKEKGDIPEGYSVSREKKERFSLILESASTNQTSMYLCASSPPGTGGYEQYFGPGTRLTVT.